Ten or more counts support the clone carrying this T cell receptor (beta chain). The antigen is undetermined. The repertoire came from unfractionated whole blood and reflected all unsorted peripheral T cells. With 3 bases removed from V and 5 bases from J, the gap between germline ends came to 8 bases. CDR1 MNHEY and CDR2 SMNVEV come from the germline V gene (reference sequence). The CDR3 consists of 13 residues. The record originates from a study of HIV-infected patients and healthy controls. Study-wide findings and caveats: When repertoires were size-matched, rare events in HIV-infected data became overweighted.

Alpha and beta constant-region primers primed reverse transcription of around 500 ng RNA. Each of the alpha and beta chains got its own library through chain-specific third strand synthesis with indices. TCRdb passed the 5' RACE reads through MiXCR, listing each CDR3 protein once. The profile covers 8,000 to 10,000 distinct CDR3 sequences, with around 5.4% appearing a single time and 7% to 9% taken by the ten largest. The rearrangement joins TRBV27 to TRBJ1-5; D unclear. Sequencing was performed on blood. The origin of this receptor is an adult in good health. CDR3 sequence: CASSFGRDQPQHF. As DNA, the CDR3 is TGTGCCAGCAGTTTTGGGAGGGATCAGCCCCAGCATTTT.